This TCR gamma chain was recorded in a study of Vγ9Vδ2 T cells in congenital toxoplasmosis (dated by TCRdb to the early 2020s). Some background on the complete study: To diagnose congenital toxoplasmosis, IgG, IgM and IgA serology, Western blot and an in-house interferon-gamma release assay were used. Sequencing of the repertoires was done on samples from infants at two time points: 2 months after birth and 1 year of age. At 2 months, TCR sequencing included about 5 infected and around 9 uninfected infants, while at 1 year the sequenced group was 3 infected and 4 uninfected infants. The study compared gamma and delta chain CDR3 repertoires of sorted blood gammadelta T cells between congenitally T. gondii-infected and uninfected infants. The full study reports these points: At 1 year of age, repertoire differences between infected and uninfected infants were less clear than at 2 months. High prevalence of a public TRGV9 clonotype was observed in both infected and uninfected infants. Two months was the earliest age with enough suitable sample material for TCR repertoire analysis, so newborn repertoires were not sequenced. Among 2-month-old infants, germline-encoded fetal-type TRDV2 CDR3 sequences seemed to show up more often in infected than in uninfected infants, which suggests an in utero expansion footprint. Compared with uninfected infants, infected infants at 2 months appeared to have fewer N additions in their TRGV9 and TRDV2 CDR3s, and this was especially true for TRDV2-TRDJ1 sequences.

cDNA was made by template-switch reverse transcription with TRGC- and TRDC-specific primers in one tube, using SuperScript II. The TRGC primer was designed so that it binds both the TRGC1 and the TRGC2 constant genes. TRG and TRD amplification used the KAPA Real-Time Library Amplification Kit, with AMPure XP bead purification between steps. Index PCR with the Nextera XT Index Kit was used to attach Illumina sequencing adapters. An Illumina MiSeq with the V2 300 kit was used to sequence the TRG and TRD amplicons, producing 150 bp paired-end reads. The paper's processing steps were these. Before further analysis, read quality was checked using FastQC version 0.11.8. Reads were aligned to GenBank TRG or TRD reference genes, and CDR3 sequences were built with MiXCR version 3.0.3. MiXCR defaults were kept, except that TRDD gene segments were assembled using 3 rather than 5 consecutive nucleotides. N additions, CDR3 length, J segment length and clonotype sharing between samples were all calculated using VDJtools version 1.2.1. CDR3 sequences that were out of frame or contained stop codons were left out of the analysis. Infant repertoires were compared for overlap with previously published fetal, cord blood and adult blood Vgamma9Vdelta2 repertoires. With CATT, TCRdb called clones again from the public reads; duplicate DNA rows were later joined. TCRdb's processing, not the study's, gives the V and J calls here. The sample yields hundreds of gamma-chain clones; approximately 25% were counted once. 30% of the sample comes from the top ten.

Sequences GITISATS (CDR1) and ISYDGTV (CDR2) are obtained from the germline V gene (reference sequence). From cysteine to phenylalanine, the CDR3 is 16 amino acids long. CDR3 DNA is the only sequence kept; it has 48 bases, read in frame from the first base. V and J are trimmed by 0 bases and 7 bases, and the gene matches miss 3 bases of the junction. The same treatment, consisting of spiramycin and/or pyrimethamine plus sulfadiazine plus folinic acid, was given to mothers of infected and uninfected infants alike. All infants, both infected and uninfected, were delivered at term after more than 37 weeks of gestation. Approximately 1 mL of blood was processed into PBMCs by Lymphoprep gradient centrifugation, then cryopreserved in liquid nitrogen and shipped to Belgium. After thawing, the PBMCs were labeled with Zombie NIR viability dye and stained with antibodies against CD3, TCR gammadelta, Vgamma9 and Vdelta2. CD3+ TCRgammadelta+ T cells were sorted on a FACSAria III with a mean purity of approximately 98%. The RNeasy Micro Kit was used to isolate RNA from roughly 10,000 sorted gammadelta T cells per sample. The study infants had mothers who were enrolled with primary T. gondii infection during pregnancy. The infants' peripheral blood was drawn at an outpatient microbiology and virology center located in Pavia, Italy.

This clone is characterized as large (0.1 to 1%). The specificity of this receptor is unknown. A much larger clone lies one base from this, so it may be a read error. Sequenced input: gamma-delta T cells from blood. Recombination linked TRGV9 to TRGJP. This TCR derives from a child under 10 years old born to a mother with Toxoplasma gondii infection during pregnancy, either congenitally infected or uninfected (not recorded which). The CDR3 loop reads CALWEVHELGKKIKVF. The sequence in DNA is TGTGCCTTGTGGGAGGTGCACGAGTTGGGCAAAAAAATCAAGGTATTT.